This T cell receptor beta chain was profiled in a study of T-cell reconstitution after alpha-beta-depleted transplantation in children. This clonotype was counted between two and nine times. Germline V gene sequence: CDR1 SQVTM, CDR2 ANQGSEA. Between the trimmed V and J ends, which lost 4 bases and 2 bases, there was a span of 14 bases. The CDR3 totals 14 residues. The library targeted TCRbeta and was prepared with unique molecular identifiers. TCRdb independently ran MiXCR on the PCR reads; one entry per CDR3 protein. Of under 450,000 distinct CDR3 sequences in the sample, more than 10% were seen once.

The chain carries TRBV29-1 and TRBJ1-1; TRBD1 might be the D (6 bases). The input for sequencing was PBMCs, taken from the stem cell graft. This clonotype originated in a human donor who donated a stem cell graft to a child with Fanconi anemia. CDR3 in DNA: TGCAGCGTTGGGGTTTACAGGGTTAACACTGAAGCTTTCTTT. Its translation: CSVGVYRVNTEAFF.